Listed here are 17 T cell receptor beta chains from one sample, sequenced in a study of cytomegalovirus exposure and HLA in healthy donors (dated by TCRdb to 2016 to 2017). The receptor library was made with the immunoSEQ multiplex PCR assay. The multiplex PCR relied on a mix of 60 forward primers for TCR Vbeta segments and 13 reverse primers for TCR Jbeta segments. Drawn from immuneACCESS, this table holds only the in-frame rearrangements with V and J called that TCRdb kept. Clones are partly lost; checked studies trace under half to an unresolved V gene and leave the rest unexplained. For this sample there are fewer than 200,000 clones; roughly 80% appear just once. The top ten clones comprise 2% to 2.5% of the sample. Material: PBMCs. The receptors shown here come from a male donor in good health and CMV-seronegative.

The chain is built from TRBV30 and TRBJ2-7; 7 positions match TRBD2. CDR1 is GTSNPN and CDR2 is SVGIG in the germline V gene (reference sequence). CDR3 length: 11 amino acids. Losses at the gene ends were 5 bases for V and 5 bases for J; bases not matched to a gene: 3. DNA of the CDR3: TGTGCCTGGGGGAGCGGGGACGAGCAGTACTTC. Encoded protein: CAWGSGDEQYF.

The chain uses TRBV7-9 and TRBJ1-1; D ambiguous. The CDR3 length is 14 residues. Trimming removed 1 base from V and 4 bases from J, with 10 bases in between. CDR1 and CDR2 from the germline V gene are SEHNR and FQNEAQ (reference sequence). CDR3 sequence reads: CASSLGSVVTEAFF. As DNA, the CDR3 is TGTGCCAGCAGCTTAGGATCGGTAGTCACTGAAGCTTTCTTT.

The chain combines TRBV7-9 with TRBJ1-2, with D unresolved. Trimming took 3 bases from V and 4 from J, leaving 6 bases between them. This CDR3 spans 12 amino acids. In germline, CDR1 is SEHNR, CDR2 FQNEAQ (reference sequence). The CDR3 region is CASSLTGYGYTF. The CDR3 bases are TGTGCCAGCAGCTTGACGGGCTATGGCTACACCTTC.

Only a few counts were recorded for this clone. V usage is TRBV6-5 and J usage is TRBJ2-5; 7 positions agree with TRBD1. CDR1 is MNHEY, CDR2 SVGAGI, per germline. J lost 4 bases, V lost 2 bases, and 7 bases had no gene match. The CDR3 is 15 amino acids. The CDR3: CASSYGRQGIETQYF. The CDR3 DNA sequence: TGTGCCAGCAGTTACGGGAGACAGGGAATAGAGACCCAGTACTTC.

CDR3 nucleotide sequence: TGTGCCAGCAGTACAACAGGGGTAGCAGGACGATCACCCCTCCACTTT. Translated, it gives CASSTTGVAGRSPLHF. The chain employs TRBV6-6 and TRBJ1-6; TRBD1 matches at 7 bases. V shed 5 bases, J shed 10 bases, and the junction held 14 bases outside the gene matches. The CDR3 consists of 16 residues. CDR1 and CDR2 (germline): MNHNY, SVGAGI (reference sequence).

The CDR3 region has the DNA TGTGCCAGCAGCTTGGGATCGTCGGGGAGTGAAGCTTTCTTT. Translating gives CASSLGSSGSEAFF. The chain employs TRBV5-4 and TRBJ1-1; D ambiguous. The germline CDR1 and CDR2 sequences are SGHNT and YYREEE (reference sequence). The CDR3 spans 14 residues. V lost 0 bases to trimming and J lost 7 bases, with 13 bases between them.

This clone was detected once. The chain links TRBV5-1 to TRBJ1-1, with 10 bases identical to TRBD1. Germline V gives CDR1 SGHRS, CDR2 YFSETQ. The CDR3 runs to 15 residues. The junction had 3 bases not matched to a gene; V was cut back by 4 bases and J by 0 bases. The CDR3 DNA reads as TGCGCCAGCAGCCGGGACAGGGGCATGAACACTGAAGCTTTCTTT. Its translation is CASSRDRGMNTEAFF. Using reference TRBV5-1 and TRBJ1-1 for the parts outside the CDR3, the full variable domain is KAGVTQTPRYLIKTRGQQVTLSCSPISGHRSVSWYQQTPGQGLQFLFEYFSETQRNKGNFPGRFSGRQFSNSRSEMNVSTLELGDSALYLCASSRDRGMNTEAFFGQGTRLTVV.

The table lists this clone with a count of one. The chain has TRBV10-3 and TRBJ2-3; 7 bases map to TRBD1. After removal of 7 bases from V and 0 bases from J, the junction contained 10 bases not matched to a gene. CDR3 length: 16 amino acids. The V gene's germline CDR1 is ENHRY and CDR2 SYGVKD. The CDR3 loop reads CAITQGVGRSTDTQYF. In nucleotides, the CDR3 is TGTGCCATCACCCAGGGGGTTGGCAGGAGCACAGATACGCAGTATTTT.

This chain connects TRBV6-5 to TRBJ2-6; possible D gene TRBD1, 6 bases. The germline V and J ends were trimmed by 6 bases and 2 bases, with 8 bases remaining between them. Germline values: CDR1 MNHEY, CDR2 SVGAGI. This CDR3 has 14 amino acids. The CDR3 DNA reads TGTGCCAGCAGCCGGACAGCTGGGGCCAACGTCCTGACTTTC. This encodes CASSRTAGANVLTF.

This clone was detected once. This chain uses TRBV9 with TRBJ2-3, with unresolved D. This CDR3 has 17 amino acids. Per the germline V gene, CDR1 is SGDLS and CDR2 is YYNGEE. V lost 0 bases to trimming and J lost 0 bases, with 14 bases between them. CDR3 in amino acids: CASSVGGRSPSTDTQYF. Written as DNA, the CDR3 is TGTGCCAGCAGCGTAGGAGGTAGGTCGCCGAGCACAGATACGCAGTATTTT. Filled out from reference TRBV9 and TRBJ2-3, the complete variable domain reads DSGVTQTPKHLITATGQRVTLRCSPRSGDLSVYWYQQSLDQGLQFLIQYYNGEERAKGNILERFSAQQFPDLHSELNLSSLELGDSALYFCASSVGGRSPSTDTQYFGPGTRLTVL.

This chain links TRBV11-2 with TRBJ1-2; TRBD1 matches at 12 bases. The germline V gene has CDR1 SGHAT and CDR2 FQNNGV. The CDR3 covers 16 residues. Germline trimming cut 5 bases from V and 4 bases from J; bases unmatched to any gene: 8. The CDR3: CASSTQGTGGFYGYTF. CDR3 bases: TGTGCCAGCAGCACCCAGGGGACAGGGGGCTTCTATGGCTACACCTTC.

This clone was detected only once. J is TRBJ1-1 and V is TRBV5-1; unclear D gene. Germline loops: CDR1 SGHRS, CDR2 YFSETQ. The CDR3 sequence is 15 residues long. Trimming removed 4 bases from V and 4 bases from J, with 17 bases in between. The CDR3 nucleotides read TGCGCCAGCAGCGGAGAAGGGAGGAGAGGCACTGAAGCTTTCTTT. It encodes CASSGEGRRGTEAFF.

This chain joins TRBV11-2 and TRBJ2-7; D gene ambiguous. Germline CDR1 is SGHAT and CDR2 is FQNNGV. Trimming pared 5 bases from V and 2 bases from J, leaving 10 bases between. This CDR3 is 13 amino acids long. DNA for the CDR3: TGTGCCAGCAGCCGCGACACGGCCTACGAGCAGTACTTC. As protein: CASSRDTAYEQYF.

J is TRBJ1-6 and V is TRBV7-6; 9 bases fit TRBD1. The CDR3 has 16 residues. Germline trimming cut 5 bases from V and 9 bases from J; bases unmatched to any gene: 11. Per germline, CDR1 SGHVS and CDR2 FNYEAQ. The CDR3 bases are TGTGCCAGCAGCCTAACCCGGGACAGGGTGCTTTCACCCCTCCACTTT. It encodes CASSLTRDRVLSPLHF. Drawing the rest from reference TRBV7-6 and TRBJ1-6, the complete variable domain is GAGVSQSPRYKVTKRGQDVALRCDPISGHVSLYWYRQALGQGPEFLTYFNYEAQQDKSGLPNDRFSAERPEGSISTLTIQRTEQRDSAMYRCASSLTRDRVLSPLHFGNGTRLTVT.

This sequence joins TRBV27 and TRBJ2-2; D might be TRBD2 (6 bases). The V and J ends lost 5 bases and 0 bases respectively, with 13 bases between them. Germline V gene sequence: CDR1 MNHEY, CDR2 SMNVEV (reference sequence). There are 16 residues in the CDR3. DNA for the CDR3: TGTGCCAGCAGTCCCCTTGGAGGGACGAACACCGGGGAGCTGTTTTTT. Its translation: CASSPLGGTNTGELFF.

Details on this clone: Other DNA sequences in this sample translate to the same CDR3. This chain uses TRBV5-1 with TRBJ1-1; maybe TRBD1 (5 bases). This CDR3 is built from 14 residues. Trimming removed 6 bases from V and 4 bases from J, with 16 bases in between. Germline V gene lookup returns CDR1 SGHRS and CDR2 YFSETQ. The DNA of the CDR3 is TGCGCCAGCACCATGACGGGGGGGACCACTGAAGCTTTCTTT. Its translation is CASTMTGGTTEAFF.

In nucleotides, the CDR3 is TGTGCCAGCAGTTTATGGCGCTCAGGGGGTATCGACACTGAAGCTTTCTTT. This sequence encodes CASSLWRSGGIDTEAFF. The rearrangement joins TRBV27 to TRBJ1-1; TRBD1 agrees at 7 bases. Trimming removed 1 base from V and 3 bases from J; junction bases left unmatched: 11. CDR1 is MNHEY, CDR2 SMNVEV, per germline (reference sequence). There are 17 residues in the CDR3.